These 23 T cell receptor beta chains share one sample of origin, sequenced in a study of T cell repertoires in cytomegalovirus infection. One entry per CDR3 protein results from TCRdb running MiXCR on the reads. In the table there are 490,000 or so distinct CDR3 sequences, about 10% of which are singletons. The material sequenced was PBMCs. The receptors derive from a human donor in good health (CMV status not recorded). Some clones in this sample may be carry-over from other donors' samples.

CDR3 bases: TGTGCCAGCAGCTTGGCCACGGGGGGGACCGGGGAGCTGTTTTTT. This encodes CASSLATGGTGELFF. The chain recombines TRBV5-4 with TRBJ2-2; 8 nucleotides agree with TRBD2. The CDR3 length is 15 residues. Germline V lookup: CDR1 SGHNT, CDR2 YYREEE (reference sequence). V trimming: 0 bases; J trimming: 5 bases; junction bases outside the gene matches: 3.

As concerns this clonotype: A much more abundant neighbour one base away suggests this may be a read error. V gene TRBV19 combines with J gene TRBJ1-1; D gene ambiguous. V lost 6 bases to trimming and J lost 1 base, with 15 bases between them. The CDR3 spans 15 residues. Germline CDR1 is LNHDA and CDR2 is SQIVND (reference sequence). DNA for the CDR3: TGTGCCAGTAGCCCCGGCCCCGACCAGAACACTGAAGCTTTCTTT. Protein sequence: CASSPGPDQNTEAFF.

The table lists this clonotype with a few counts. V usage is TRBV29-1 and J usage is TRBJ2-7; maybe TRBD1 (5 bases). With 7 bases removed from V and 2 bases from J, the gap between germline ends came to 18 bases. The germline V gene has CDR1 SQVTM and CDR2 ANQGSEA. This CDR3 has 14 residues. CDR3: CSAVWSTATYEQYF. The DNA of the CDR3 is TGCAGCGCAGTCTGGTCGACAGCAACCTACGAGCAGTACTTC.

This clonotype has a count of ten or more. This chain links TRBV7-2 with TRBJ1-1; weak D call: TRBD1 (6 bases). CDR1 is SGHTA, CDR2 FQGNSA, per germline. V dropped 4 bases and J dropped 0 bases, with 12 bases sitting between them. This CDR3 has 15 residues. CDR3 loop: CASSSRTALNTEAFF. The CDR3 DNA follows: TGTGCCAGCAGCTCCAGGACAGCTCTGAACACTGAAGCTTTCTTT.

In this sample, this clonotype turned up many times. The rearrangement joins TRBV20-1 to TRBJ2-1; 11 bases align to TRBD2. Germline loops: CDR1 DFQATT, CDR2 SNEGSKA (reference sequence). The CDR3 consists of 18 residues. J lost 0 bases, V lost 2 bases, and 9 bases had no gene match. As DNA, the CDR3 is TGCAGTGCTAGAAATCGACTAGCGGGATGGTACTCCTACAATGAGCAGTTCTTC. Amino acid sequence: CSARNRLAGWYSYNEQFF.

This clonotype was observed at least ten times. The J gene is TRBJ1-1, the V gene TRBV7-6; D remains unclear. The V end was cut by 6 bases, the J end by 2 bases, with 19 bases between. CDR3 length: 16 residues. Germline V gives CDR1 SGHVS, CDR2 FNYEAQ. DNA for the CDR3: TGTGCCAGCAGTCATGGCAAGGCTCAGAGTAACACTGAAGCTTTCTTT. As protein: CASSHGKAQSNTEAFF.

In its sample, this clonotype was seen a few times. V and J are TRBV6-2 or TRBV6-3 and TRBJ1-5, with 8 bases identical to TRBD1. After removal of 2 bases from V and 6 bases from J, the junction contained 3 bases not matched to a gene. Germline V gene lookup returns CDR1 MNHEY and CDR2 SVGEGT. This CDR3 has 14 residues. This CDR3 reads CASSYRDRRQPQHF. Written as DNA, the CDR3 is TGTGCCAGCAGTTACCGGGACAGGCGTCAGCCCCAGCATTTT.

This clonotype was observed many times. The CDR3 protein is CASSLGSAGTQYF. In nucleotides, the CDR3 is TGTGCCAGCAGCTTAGGCTCGGCGGGGACCCAGTACTTC. The chain links TRBV7-2 to TRBJ2-5, with TRBD2 as a possible D gene (5 bases). CDR1 and CDR2 (germline): SGHTA, FQGNSA. The length of the CDR3 is 13 residues. Trimming cost V 1 base and J 7 bases, with 10 bases left between them.

This clonotype was seen only a few times. The V gene is TRBV25-1, the J gene TRBJ1-2; D is perhaps TRBD1 (5 bases). The V end was cut by 6 bases, the J end by 4 bases, with 12 bases between. CDR1 MGHDK and CDR2 SYGVNS come from the germline V gene. The CDR3 is 13 residues long. The CDR3 DNA sequence: TGTGCCAGCAGCGTAGGGACCCGCTATGGCTACACCTTC. It encodes CASSVGTRYGYTF.

This clonotype occurred many times. The CDR3 DNA is TGTGCCAGCAGTTCCTGGACTAGCGGGAGTAATGAGCAGTTCTTC. This gives the protein CASSSWTSGSNEQFF. The genes are TRBV27 and TRBJ2-1; 13 bases map to TRBD2. This CDR3 has 15 amino acids. In germline, CDR1 is MNHEY, CDR2 SMNVEV (reference sequence). Unmatched junction bases numbered 4, after V lost 4 bases and J lost 7 bases.

This clonotype was counted many times. CDR3 coding DNA: TGTGCCAGCAGATCGGGACAGGGAATTAACACTGAAGCTTTCTTT. It encodes CASRSGQGINTEAFF. The gene calls are TRBV7-3 and TRBJ1-1, with 9 positions matching TRBD1. This CDR3 has 15 amino acids. CDR1 and CDR2 (germline): SGHTA, FQGTGA. V was pared by 6 bases and J by 2 bases, with 7 bases of the junction left unmatched.

This clonotype was observed at least ten times. The chain is built from TRBV6-5 and TRBJ1-2; 7 positions match TRBD1. Unmatched junction bases numbered 7, after V lost 6 bases and J lost 6 bases. Germline values: CDR1 MNHEY, CDR2 SVGAGI. CDR3 length: 13 amino acids. In DNA form, the CDR3 reads TGTGCCAGCAGCTATAGACAGGGCCATGGCTACACCTTC. It specifies CASSYRQGHGYTF.

At least ten counts were recorded for this clonotype. V and J are TRBV11-2 and TRBJ2-7; D is perhaps TRBD1 (5 bases). Trimming removed 2 bases at V and 4 bases at J, with 18 bases between. Germline values: CDR1 SGHAT, CDR2 FQNNGV. The CDR3 has 16 residues. The CDR3, as DNA: TGTGCCAGCAGCTTATCCTGGACGCAGGGTGGGTACGAGCAGTACTTC. Translated: CASSLSWTQGGYEQYF.

This clonotype was seen ten or more times. CDR3 bases: TGTGCCAGCAGCTGGACAGAGAATCAGCCCCAGCATTTT. This translates into CASSWTENQPQHF. V is TRBV12-3 or TRBV12-4 and J is TRBJ1-5; a possible D gene is TRBD1 (6 bases). This CDR3 spans 13 amino acids. V lost 6 bases and J lost 4, with 10 bases in between.

This clonotype was counted at least ten times. V usage is TRBV7-8 and J usage is TRBJ2-2; either TRBD1 or TRBD2 may supply D (6 bases each). CDR1 is SGHVS, CDR2 FQNEAQ, per germline. V was trimmed by 5 bases and J by 2 bases, leaving 12 bases between them. The CDR3 extends over 15 amino acids. The CDR3 nucleotides are TGTGCCAGCAGCCCAACCGGGGGCAACACCGGGGAGCTGTTTTTT. Translation gives CASSPTGGNTGELFF.

There are many counts of this clonotype. As DNA, the CDR3 is TGCAGCGTTATTTCACACGCGACGAGCACAGATACGCAGTATTTT. Encoded protein: CSVISHATSTDTQYF. V is TRBV29-1 and J is TRBJ2-3; D is unresolved. CDR1 and CDR2 from the germline V gene are SQVTM and ANQGSEA. The CDR3 is 15 residues long. V dropped 5 bases and J dropped 0 bases, with 15 bases sitting between them.

The chain has TRBV15 and TRBJ2-3; 14 positions match TRBD2. This CDR3 is built from 18 residues. Germline CDR1 reads LNHNV; CDR2 reads YYDKDF (reference sequence). The J segment lost 2 bases and the V segment lost 1 base, leaving 5 bases of the junction unmatched. The CDR3 nucleotides read TGTGCCACCAGCAGAGGGACTAGCGGGGGGACATTCACAGATACGCAGTATTTT. Translating gives CATSRGTSGGTFTDTQYF.

The chain is built from TRBV5-1 and TRBJ2-3; the D gene is possibly TRBD2 (6 bases). V was shortened by 4 bases and J by 2 bases, with 8 bases between the two germline ends. Germline V lookup: CDR1 SGHRS, CDR2 YFSETQ. The CDR3 is 13 amino acids. CDR3 protein: CASSGRNTDTQYF. Written as DNA, the CDR3 is TGCGCCAGCAGCGGGAGGAACACAGATACGCAGTATTTT.

This clonotype was seen at least ten times. The V call is TRBV28, the J call TRBJ1-1; 10 nucleotides line up with TRBD1. The germline V gene encodes CDR1 MDHEN and CDR2 SYDVKM. V was pared by 6 bases and J by 8 bases, with 6 bases of the junction left unmatched. This CDR3 is 13 amino acids long. CDR3 region: CASRTGTGEEAFF. DNA for the CDR3: TGTGCCAGCAGGACCGGGACAGGGGAGGAAGCTTTCTTT.

V gene TRBV9 combines with J gene TRBJ1-2; 7 bases map to TRBD1. CDR3 size: 15 residues. Germline CDR1 and CDR2: SGDLS and YYNGEE. J lost 2 bases, V lost 0 bases, and 4 bases had no gene match. Here the CDR3 DNA reads TGTGCCAGCAGCGTAGATGTGGGACAGAACTATGGCTACACCTTC. Encoded protein: CASSVDVGQNYGYTF.

This clonotype was observed many times. The V call is TRBV7-8, the J call TRBJ1-2, with 11 bases fitting TRBD1. The CDR3 runs 15 residues. Per the germline V gene, CDR1 is SGHVS and CDR2 is FQNEAQ. After removal of 4 bases from V and 8 bases from J, the junction contained 9 bases not matched to a gene. The CDR3 DNA is TGTGCCAGCAGCTCCTTTCCGGGACAGGGGGGAGGCTACACCTTC. As protein: CASSSFPGQGGGYTF.

This clonotype has just a few counts. V is TRBV6-2 or TRBV6-3 and J is TRBJ1-5, with 7 bases fitting TRBD1. Germline lookup yields CDR1 MNHEY and CDR2 SVGEGT. V was clipped by 2 bases and J by 2 bases; unmatched bases: 12. The CDR3 has 18 residues. CDR3 residues: CASSYRQGEGWRNQPQHF. DNA for the CDR3: TGTGCCAGCAGTTACCGACAGGGAGAAGGATGGCGCAATCAGCCCCAGCATTTT.

This sequence joins TRBV12-3 or TRBV12-4 and TRBJ1-6, with TRBD1 matching over 9 bases. After removal of 7 bases from V and 7 bases from J, the junction contained 5 bases not matched to a gene. The CDR3 has 14 residues. This CDR3 is CASTFGQGNSPLHF. The CDR3 coding sequence is TGTGCCAGCACCTTCGGACAGGGGAATTCACCCCTCCACTTT.